These 6 T cell receptor beta chains originate from one sample sequenced in a study of cytomegalovirus exposure and HLA in healthy donors. It was with 60 Vbeta and 13 Jbeta primers that the PCR ran. Profiling relied on immunoSEQ multiplex PCR, and the TCRdb table lists in-frame clones only, not all of them. Seen here are over 95,000 clones, around 77% observed once, and the top ten hold approximately 11%. The sequenced material came from PBMCs. The receptors derive from a man in his forties in good health and CMV-seropositive.

This chain uses TRBV10-3 with TRBJ1-1; TRBD1 matches 8 bases. The CDR3 covers 16 residues. Germline CDR1 reads ENHRY; CDR2 reads SYGVKD. V lost 0 bases and J lost 4; bases outside the gene matches: 7. CDR3: CAISESTGGGPTEAFF. DNA for the CDR3: TGTGCCATCAGTGAGTCTACAGGGGGAGGTCCCACTGAAGCTTTCTTT.

There are a few counts of this clone. This rearrangement joins TRBV27 to TRBJ2-2, with 7 bases aligning to TRBD1. This CDR3 is built from 15 residues. V shed 3 bases, J shed 1 base, and the junction held 2 bases outside the gene matches. Germline CDR1 and CDR2: MNHEY and SMNVEV (reference sequence). The CDR3 loop reads CASSLGQMNTGELFF. In nucleotides, the CDR3 is TGTGCCAGCAGTTTGGGACAGATGAACACCGGGGAGCTGTTTTTT.

In DNA form, the CDR3 reads TGTGCCAGCAGCTTCCGGAACAGGTCCACCGGGGAGCTGTTTTTT. The encoded protein is CASSFRNRSTGELFF. This sequence joins TRBV7-9 and TRBJ2-2, with TRBD1 as a possible D gene (5 bases). Germline assignment: CDR1 SEHNR and CDR2 FQNEAQ (reference sequence). V lost 3 bases and J lost 4, with 12 bases in between. The CDR3 extends over 15 amino acids.

This chain uses TRBV2 with TRBJ1-2, with TRBD1 as a possible D gene (6 bases). In germline, CDR1 is SNHLY, CDR2 FYNNEI. V lost 1 base to trimming and J lost 2 bases, with 14 bases between them. The CDR3 sequence is 16 residues long. CDR3 in DNA: TGTGCCAGCAGTGAAGAGGTCACAGGGCCAAACTATGGCTACACCTTC. This sequence encodes CASSEEVTGPNYGYTF. Variable domain in full (rest from reference TRBV2 and TRBJ1-2): EPEVTQTPSHQVTQMGQEVILRCVPISNHLYFYWYRQILGQKVEFLVSFYNNEISEKSEIFDDQFSVERPDGSNFTLKIRSTKLEDSAMYFCASSEEVTGPNYGYTFGSGTRLTVV.

The CDR3: CASSIEGSTGELFF. The CDR3 nucleotides are TGTGCCAGTAGTATAGAGGGGAGCACCGGGGAGCTGTTTTTT. This rearrangement joins TRBV19 to TRBJ2-2; D is perhaps TRBD2 (5 bases). The CDR3 sequence is 14 residues long. V lost 0 bases, J lost 4 bases, and 6 bases lay in between. The V gene's germline CDR1 is LNHDA and CDR2 SQIVND (reference sequence).

CDR3 in amino acids: CASSLIAGLAVSSSYEQYF. The CDR3 nucleotides are TGTGCCAGCAGCTTAATTGCGGGACTAGCGGTTTCGAGTTCCTACGAGCAGTACTTC. The V call is TRBV7-6, the J call TRBJ2-7; 11 nucleotides align to TRBD2. Trimming cost V 2 bases and J 1 base; bases outside gene matches: 13. The CDR3 contains 19 residues. Germline assignment: CDR1 SGHVS and CDR2 FNYEAQ. The variable domain in full, with the rest retrieved from reference TRBV7-6 and TRBJ2-7, is GAGVSQSPRYKVTKRGQDVALRCDPISGHVSLYWYRQALGQGPEFLTYFNYEAQQDKSGLPNDRFSAERPEGSISTLTIQRTEQRDSAMYRCASSLIAGLAVSSSYEQYFGPGTRLTVT.